Listed here are 29 T cell receptor beta chains from one sample, sequenced in a study of shared clonotypes between healthy human individuals. Some clones are missing from TCRdb's copy, which holds only in-frame ones; the method was immunoSEQ multiplex PCR. The sample has roughly 2.2 million clones, 93% seen once. Sequenced input: naive CD4+ T cells from PBMCs. Subset denoted: CD45RA+ positively selected. Source of these receptors: a young man in good health. Some clones in this sample may be carry-over from other donors' samples.

V gene TRBV7-3 combines with J gene TRBJ2-1; 13 bases are shared with TRBD2. Trimming removed 5 bases from V and 0 bases from J; junction bases left unmatched: 10. Per germline, CDR1 SGHTA and CDR2 FQGTGA. The CDR3 has 19 amino acids. The CDR3 here is CASSPVGLAGESSYNEQFF. Written as DNA, the CDR3 is TGTGCCAGCAGCCCAGTAGGACTAGCGGGAGAGAGCTCCTACAATGAGCAGTTCTTC.

The chain is built from TRBV11-3 and TRBJ2-1; possibly TRBD2 for D (6 bases). The length of the CDR3 is 13 residues. Trimming took 1 base from V and 7 from J, leaving 8 bases between them. CDR1 and CDR2 (germline): SGHNT, YENEEA. CDR3 region: CASSLALANEQFF. The CDR3 DNA reads TGTGCCAGCAGCTTAGCACTAGCAAATGAGCAGTTCTTC. The entire variable domain, with the rest obtained from reference TRBV11-3 and TRBJ2-1, is as follows: EAGVVQSPRYKIIEKKQPVAFWCNPISGHNTLYWYLQNLGQGPELLIRYENEEAVDDSQLPKDRFSAERLKGVDSTLKIQPAELGDSAVYLCASSLALANEQFFGPGTRLTVL.

This chain links TRBV7-8 with TRBJ2-1; TRBD2 matches at 10 bases. The junction had 12 bases not matched to a gene; V was cut back by 1 base and J by 0 bases. The V gene's germline CDR1 is SGHVS and CDR2 FQNEAQ. The length of the CDR3 is 20 residues. As DNA, the CDR3 is TGTGCCAGCAGCTTAGTGGCTAGCGGGAGACCCCAGGTCTCCTACAATGAGCAGTTCTTC. It translates to CASSLVASGRPQVSYNEQFF.

A word on this clone: In the same sample, other DNA sequences code for this CDR3. V is TRBV5-1 and J is TRBJ1-1; D is possibly TRBD1 (5 bases). The CDR3 length is 14 residues. The germline gives CDR1 SGHRS, CDR2 YFSETQ. V dropped 4 bases and J dropped 4 bases, with 14 bases sitting between them. CDR3 amino acids: CASSGQGLGTEAFF. The CDR3 nucleotides are TGCGCCAGCAGCGGTCAGGGCCTGGGCACTGAAGCTTTCTTT.

This CDR3 is CASRRGGSYNEQFF. In nucleotides, the CDR3 is TGTGCCAGCAGAAGGGGAGGCTCCTACAATGAGCAGTTCTTC. The chain is built from TRBV5-5 and TRBJ2-1, with D tentatively TRBD2 (6 bases). V dropped 5 bases and J dropped 0 bases, with 9 bases sitting between them. Germline V gives CDR1 SGHKS, CDR2 YYEKEE (reference sequence). The CDR3 sequence is 14 residues long.

The chain uses TRBV28 and TRBJ1-2, with D possibly matching TRBD1 (5 bases). CDR3 length: 15 amino acids. Trimming stripped 4 bases from V and 5 bases from J, with 17 bases between. Germline CDR1 reads MDHEN; CDR2 reads SYDVKM. CDR3: CASSYLRAGLYGYTF. Here the CDR3 DNA reads TGTGCCAGCAGTTACCTGAGGGCAGGGTTATATGGCTACACCTTC.

The rearrangement links TRBV28 to TRBJ2-1; 8 bases map to TRBD2. The CDR3 length is 15 residues. V gave up 6 bases and J gave up 2 bases; unmatched junction bases: 6. Germline values: CDR1 MDHEN, CDR2 SYDVKM. CDR3 nucleotide sequence: TGTGCCAGCAGGCGTAGCGGGATCCCCTACAATGAGCAGTTCTTC. This codes for CASRRSGIPYNEQFF.

This chain uses TRBV5-6 with TRBJ2-1, with TRBD2 matching 10 bases. Germline-derived CDR1 and CDR2 are SGHDT and YYEEEE. This CDR3 has 15 amino acids. Trimming removed 2 bases from V and 5 bases from J; junction bases left unmatched: 4. The CDR3 nucleotides are TGTGCCAGCAGCTTTGTTAGCGGGAGGAACAATGAGCAGTTCTTC. It is translated as CASSFVSGRNNEQFF.

The rearrangement uses TRBV7-9 and TRBJ2-1; 12 nucleotides agree with TRBD1. The CDR3 runs 15 residues. J was trimmed by 12 bases and V by 3 bases; bases with no gene match: 9. Germline V CDR1 and CDR2: SEHNR, FQNEAQ (reference sequence). CDR3 sequence: CASSFSGQGALGQFF. DNA for the CDR3: TGTGCCAGCAGCTTCTCGGGACAGGGGGCGTTAGGGCAGTTCTTC.

In this sample, this clone turned up once. The V and J genes are TRBV28 and TRBJ1-4; maybe TRBD1 (5 bases). Germline V gene sequence: CDR1 MDHEN, CDR2 SYDVKM. This CDR3 has 15 amino acids. V lost 4 bases to trimming and J lost 8 bases, with 17 bases between them. The CDR3 bases are TGTGCCAGCAGTTCGCGGGAGTTGGGGCGAGAAAAACTGTTTTTT. Translated: CASSSRELGREKLFF.

This chain connects TRBV25-1 to TRBJ2-1; the match to TRBD2 covers 10 bases. The CDR3 has 16 amino acids. Germline V gene sequence: CDR1 MGHDK, CDR2 SYGVNS. V trimming: 5 bases; J trimming: 0 bases; junction bases outside the gene matches: 4. The CDR3 sequence is CASSPASGGSYNEQFF. The CDR3 DNA follows: TGTGCCAGCAGTCCCGCTAGCGGGGGCTCCTACAATGAGCAGTTCTTC.

Notes on this clone: The identical CDR3 is also encoded by other nucleotide sequences in the sample. The chain joins TRBV20-1 to TRBJ2-2; D not certain. Trimming pared 5 bases from V and 2 bases from J, leaving 3 bases between. CDR1 is DFQATT and CDR2 is SNEGSKA in the germline V gene (reference sequence). This CDR3 is built from 11 residues. The CDR3 bases are TGCAGTGCTCCAAACACCGGGGAGCTGTTTTTT. Its protein is CSAPNTGELFF.

The chain joins TRBV6-1 to TRBJ2-1; D might be TRBD2 (6 bases). This CDR3 contains 16 residues. V was pared by 0 bases and J by 6 bases, with 15 bases between. In germline, CDR1 is MNHNS, CDR2 SASEGT. The DNA of the CDR3 is TGTGCCAGCAGTGAAGCTGGGGCGGGATGGGGCAATGAGCAGTTCTTC. Amino acids: CASSEAGAGWGNEQFF.

This chain uses TRBV28 with TRBJ2-2; 7 bases map to TRBD1. V lost 8 bases, J lost 4 bases, and 13 bases stayed unmatched. Germline CDR1 reads MDHEN; CDR2 reads SYDVKM. This CDR3 spans 16 amino acids. CDR3 protein: CASYKTRGLGTGELFF. The CDR3 DNA reads TGTGCCAGCTATAAAACGAGGGGGCTGGGCACCGGGGAGCTGTTTTTT.

CDR3 DNA: TGTGCCAGCAGCTTAGATCAGTCGGGAGCTGGCACAGATACGCAGTATTTT. Amino acid sequence: CASSLDQSGAGTDTQYF. The chain links TRBV11-2 to TRBJ2-3; weak D call: TRBD2 (6 bases). CDR3 size: 17 residues. Trimming removed 0 bases from V and 1 base from J, with 14 bases in between. Per germline, CDR1 SGHAT and CDR2 FQNNGV. Full variable domain (missing parts from reference TRBV11-2 and TRBJ2-3): EAGVAQSPRYKIIEKRQSVAFWCNPISGHATLYWYQQILGQGPKLLIQFQNNGVVDDSQLPKDRFSAERLKGVDSTLKIQPAKLEDSAVYLCASSLDQSGAGTDTQYFGPGTRLTVL.

V is TRBV2 and J is TRBJ2-7; 7 bases map to TRBD1. Looked up from germline, CDR1 is SNHLY and CDR2 is FYNNEI. This CDR3 region has 14 residues. With 7 bases clipped from V and 5 bases from J, the junction kept 11 bases outside the gene matches. The CDR3 DNA follows: TGTGCCAGCAAAGGGGGCCCCCCAATAGACGAGCAGTACTTC. Translating gives CASKGGPPIDEQYF.

This sequence joins TRBV7-9 and TRBJ2-3, with TRBD2 matching over 7 bases. From germline, CDR1 is SEHNR and CDR2 FQNEAQ (reference sequence). Trimming cost V 0 bases and J 1 base; bases outside gene matches: 4. CDR3 length: 16 residues. The CDR3 spells CASSLAGRGRTDTQYF. CDR3 bases: TGTGCCAGCAGCTTAGCGGGGAGGGGTCGCACAGATACGCAGTATTTT.

Here the CDR3 reads CASTLRGLRGNQPQHF. CDR3 DNA sequence: TGTGCCAGCACCCTTAGGGGACTCCGGGGCAATCAGCCCCAGCATTTT. V is TRBV7-9 and J is TRBJ1-5, with a possible D match to TRBD1 (5 bases). V was clipped by 7 bases and J by 2 bases, with 18 bases between them. The CDR3 spans 16 residues. CDR1 is SEHNR, CDR2 FQNEAQ, per germline (reference sequence).

The rearrangement links TRBV4-2 to TRBJ2-1; D possibly corresponds to TRBD2 (5 bases). Germline CDR1 is LGHNA and CDR2 is YNFKEQ. There are 13 residues in the CDR3. V lost 0 bases and J lost 9, with 9 bases in between. CDR3: CASSQDPAAEQFF. The CDR3 DNA follows: TGTGCCAGCAGCCAAGACCCAGCGGCTGAGCAGTTCTTC.

This clone has just one count. The chain employs TRBV5-6 and TRBJ2-1; possible D gene TRBD1, 5 bases. Between the trimmed V and J ends, which lost 3 bases and 8 bases, there was a span of 18 bases. Looked up from germline, CDR1 is SGHDT and CDR2 is YYEEEE. The CDR3 is made up of 15 amino acids. CDR3 DNA sequence: TGTGCCAGCAGCTCCCTAAGACAGTCTGGCGATGAGCAGTTCTTC. Amino acid sequence: CASSSLRQSGDEQFF.

This clone was seen only a few times. The V and J genes are TRBV4-1 and TRBJ1-1; TRBD1 agrees at 9 bases. The CDR3 runs to 15 residues. V lost 4 bases to trimming and J lost 0 bases; unmatched junction nucleotides: 3. Looked up from germline, CDR1 is MGHRA and CDR2 is YSYEKL. The CDR3: CASSPGQGMNTEAFF. CDR3 bases: TGCGCCAGCAGCCCAGGACAGGGGATGAACACTGAAGCTTTCTTT.

This chain uses TRBV5-6 with TRBJ2-1; D remains unclear. The germline gives CDR1 SGHDT, CDR2 YYEEEE. Trimming pared 2 bases from V and 4 bases from J, leaving 7 bases between. The CDR3 sequence is 13 residues long. The CDR3 bases are TGTGCCAGCAGCTTAGACACATACAATGAGCAGTTCTTC. Its translation: CASSLDTYNEQFF.

With respect to this clone: The same CDR3 arises from other DNA sequences in this sample as well. The chain links TRBV5-1 to TRBJ2-7, with 7 positions matching TRBD1. The CDR3 is 15 amino acids. With 4 bases clipped from V and 5 bases from J, the junction kept 12 bases outside the gene matches. Germline V lookup: CDR1 SGHRS, CDR2 YFSETQ. The DNA for the CDR3 is TGCGCCAGCAGCCCACGGACAGGTACTCTCCACGAGCAGTACTTC. Translated: CASSPRTGTLHEQYF.

This chain links TRBV9 with TRBJ1-5; no clear D gene. The CDR3 extends over 15 amino acids. V was cut by 0 bases and J by 4 bases, with 11 bases left in between. Per the germline V gene, CDR1 is SGDLS and CDR2 is YYNGEE. CDR3 in amino acids: CASSVGGLGNQPQHF. CDR3 nucleotide sequence: TGTGCCAGCAGCGTAGGTGGGTTGGGGAATCAGCCCCAGCATTTT.

This clone was counted between two and nine times. This chain uses TRBV10-3 with TRBJ1-1; 7 nucleotides agree with TRBD1. The CDR3 consists of 13 residues. Germline CDR1 ENHRY, CDR2 SYGVKD. V dropped 6 bases and J dropped 6; count of bases not matched to a gene: 7. The CDR3 sequence is CAIRPGQPSEAFF. The CDR3 DNA is TGTGCCATCAGGCCGGGACAGCCTTCTGAAGCTTTCTTT.

This chain uses TRBV7-2 with TRBJ1-4; D is unclear. V lost 5 bases, J lost 2 bases, and 9 bases lay in between. There are 14 residues in the CDR3. Germline V gene lookup returns CDR1 SGHTA and CDR2 FQGNSA. CDR3 sequence reads: CASSGSLTNEKLFF. In DNA form, the CDR3 reads TGTGCCAGCAGCGGCAGTCTCACTAATGAAAAACTGTTTTTT. The full variable domain, with the rest looked up from reference TRBV7-2 and TRBJ1-4, is GAGVSQSPSNKVTEKGKDVELRCDPISGHTALYWYRQSLGQGLEFLIYFQGNSAPDKSGLPSDRFSAERTGGSVSTLTIQRTQQEDSAVYLCASSGSLTNEKLFFGSGTQLSVL.

The chain combines TRBV30 with TRBJ2-1; D unclear. Per the germline V gene, CDR1 is GTSNPN and CDR2 is SVGIG (reference sequence). V lost 0 bases and J 3 bases, leaving 9 bases between the germline ends. CDR3 length equals 14 residues. The CDR3 bases are TGTGCCTGGAGTGTCGACTCGTTCTACAATGAGCAGTTCTTC. Protein sequence: CAWSVDSFYNEQFF.

The chain carries TRBV19 and TRBJ1-2; TRBD1 matches 9 bases. The germline gives CDR1 LNHDA, CDR2 SQIVND (reference sequence). Trimming cost V 6 bases and J 8 bases; bases outside gene matches: 7. The CDR3 has 13 residues. The CDR3 DNA follows: TGTGCCAGTAGCCGGGGACAGGGAAACGGCTACACCTTC. Its translation is CASSRGQGNGYTF.

Turning to this clone: An end of the junction does not agree with germline; a read error may underlie this. The genes are TRBV15 and TRBJ2-7; TRBD1 might be the D (5 bases). There are 16 residues in the CDR3. Germline CDR1 is LNHNV and CDR2 is YYDKDF (reference sequence). Here the CDR3 reads CATSGEKTAISYEQYF. Written as DNA, the CDR3 is TGTGCCACCAGCGGAGAGAAGACAGCTATCTCCTACGAGCAGTACTTC.